This T cell receptor (beta chain) was profiled in a study of cytomegalovirus exposure and HLA in healthy donors. This PCR relied on a set of 60 Vbeta primers and 13 Jbeta primers. The method was immunoSEQ multiplex PCR; TCRdb's version includes in-frame clones alone and lacks a portion of them. Its table lists about 130,000 clones. Donors counted as nominally healthy when sampled, yet unrecorded immune exposures were likely. The sequence came from a woman in her 40s in good health and CMV-seropositive. The sequenced sample was PBMCs.

The CDR3 protein is CASSQGGHLTSGNTIYF. The CDR3 nucleotides read TGCGCCAGCAGCCAAGGGGGACACCTCACCTCTGGAAACACCATATATTTT. The J gene is TRBJ1-3, the V gene TRBV4-3; D may be TRBD1 (6 bases). V lost 1 base to trimming and J lost 0 bases, with 13 bases between them. Germline CDR1 is LGHNA and CDR2 is YSLEER. CDR3 length equals 17 residues.